The clone carrying this T cell receptor beta chain was picked up many times. Its antigen is currently unknown. This entry is derived from a study of identical twins. General study findings and limits: Fewer insertions were carried by abundant cord blood beta clonotypes, but none was seen in memory repertoires. Invariant cells of the MAIT and iNKT types might have partly distorted the zero-insertion analyses.

Germline values: CDR1 KGHSH, CDR2 LQKENI. Trimming shortened V by 2 bases and J by 4 bases, and 6 bases separated the two germline ends. The CDR3 runs 13 residues. Via MiXCR, TCRdb re-called the 5' RACE reads, giving one row per CDR3 protein. The sample yields a few hundred thousand distinct CDR3 sequences, 13% to 15% seen once. These same data were also listed under a study on yellow fever vaccine responses in identical twins.

Material for sequencing was CD4+ T cells sorted from blood. The chain joins TRBV18 to TRBJ1-3; D gene ambiguous. The receptor was isolated from a woman between 18 and 30 years old in good health. CDR3 in DNA: TGTGCCAGCTCACCAGGGTCCGGAAACACCATATATTTT. It is translated as CASSPGSGNTIYF.